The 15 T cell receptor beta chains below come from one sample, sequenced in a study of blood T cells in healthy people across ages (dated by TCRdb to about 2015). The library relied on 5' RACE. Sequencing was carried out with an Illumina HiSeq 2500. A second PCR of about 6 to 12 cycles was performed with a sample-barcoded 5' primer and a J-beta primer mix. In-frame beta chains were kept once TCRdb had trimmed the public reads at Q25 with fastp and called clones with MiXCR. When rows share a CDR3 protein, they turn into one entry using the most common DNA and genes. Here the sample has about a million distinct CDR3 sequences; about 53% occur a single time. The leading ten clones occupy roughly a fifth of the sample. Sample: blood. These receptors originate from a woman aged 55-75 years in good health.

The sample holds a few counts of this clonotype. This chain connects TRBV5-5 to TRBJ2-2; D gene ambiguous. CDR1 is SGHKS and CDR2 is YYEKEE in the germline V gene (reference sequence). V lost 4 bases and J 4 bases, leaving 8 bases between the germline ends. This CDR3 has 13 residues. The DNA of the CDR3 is TGTGCCAGCAGCGGGGTCGGCACCGGGGAGCTGTTTTTT. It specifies CASSGVGTGELFF.

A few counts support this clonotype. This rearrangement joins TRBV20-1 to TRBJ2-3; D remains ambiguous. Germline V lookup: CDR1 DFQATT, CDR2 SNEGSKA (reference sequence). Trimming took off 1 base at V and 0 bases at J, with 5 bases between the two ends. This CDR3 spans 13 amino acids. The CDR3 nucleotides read TGCAGTGCTAGAGGGTCCAGCACAGATACGCAGTATTTT. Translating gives CSARGSSTDTQYF.

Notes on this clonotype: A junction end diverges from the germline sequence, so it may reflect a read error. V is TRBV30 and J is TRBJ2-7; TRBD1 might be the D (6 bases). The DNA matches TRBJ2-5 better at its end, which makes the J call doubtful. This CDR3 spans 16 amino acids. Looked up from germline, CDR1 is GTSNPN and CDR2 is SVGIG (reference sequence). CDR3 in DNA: TGTGCCTGGAGCGCTTATGGGGTCAGGGGCCAAGGGACCCAGTACTTC. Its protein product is CAWSAYGVRGQGTQYF.

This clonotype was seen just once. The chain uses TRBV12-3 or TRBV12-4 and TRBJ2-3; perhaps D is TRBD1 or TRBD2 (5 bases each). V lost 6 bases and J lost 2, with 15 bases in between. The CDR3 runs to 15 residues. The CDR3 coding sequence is TGTGCCAGCAGCAAAGGGACGGTAGTCACAGATACGCAGTATTTT. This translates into CASSKGTVVTDTQYF.

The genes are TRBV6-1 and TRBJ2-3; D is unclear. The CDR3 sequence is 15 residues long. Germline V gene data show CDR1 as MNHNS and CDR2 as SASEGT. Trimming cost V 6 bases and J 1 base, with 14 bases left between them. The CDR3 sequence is CASRRLRGGTDTQYF. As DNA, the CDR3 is TGTGCCAGCAGGCGACTCCGAGGAGGCACAGATACGCAGTATTTT.

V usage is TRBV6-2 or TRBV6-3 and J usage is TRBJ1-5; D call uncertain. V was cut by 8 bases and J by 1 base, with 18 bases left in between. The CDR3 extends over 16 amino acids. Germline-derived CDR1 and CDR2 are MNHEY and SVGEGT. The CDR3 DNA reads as TGTGCCAGCCCCCCCACCGAACAGCCCAGCAATCAGCCCCAGCATTTT. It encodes CASPPTEQPSNQPQHF.

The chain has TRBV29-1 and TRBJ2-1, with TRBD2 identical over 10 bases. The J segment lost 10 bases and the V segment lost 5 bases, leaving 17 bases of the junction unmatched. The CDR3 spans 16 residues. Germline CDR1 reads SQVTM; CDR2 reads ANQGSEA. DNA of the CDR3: TGCAGCGTTCTGGGACTAAGCGGGAGGGGTACAGGGGAGCAGTTCTTC. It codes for CSVLGLSGRGTGEQFF.

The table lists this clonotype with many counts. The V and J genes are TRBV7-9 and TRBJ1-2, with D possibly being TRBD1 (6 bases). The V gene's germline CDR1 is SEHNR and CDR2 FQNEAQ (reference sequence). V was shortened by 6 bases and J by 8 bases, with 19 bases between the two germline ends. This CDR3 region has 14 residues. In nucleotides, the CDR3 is TGTGCCAGCAGTCCGGAGTGGGCAGGGGTAGGCTACACCTTC. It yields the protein CASSPEWAGVGYTF.

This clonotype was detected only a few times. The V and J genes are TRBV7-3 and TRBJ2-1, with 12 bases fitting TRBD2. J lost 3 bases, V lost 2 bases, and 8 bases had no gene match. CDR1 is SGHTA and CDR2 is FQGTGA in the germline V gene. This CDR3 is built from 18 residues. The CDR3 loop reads CASSLGLAGGPVYNEQFF. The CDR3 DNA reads TGTGCCAGCAGCTTAGGCCTAGCGGGAGGGCCGGTCTACAATGAGCAGTTCTTC.

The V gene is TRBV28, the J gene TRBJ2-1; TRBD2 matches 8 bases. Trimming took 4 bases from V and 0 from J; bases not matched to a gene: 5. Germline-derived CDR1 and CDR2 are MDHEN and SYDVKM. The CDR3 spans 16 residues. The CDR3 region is CASSSPTSGSYNEQFF. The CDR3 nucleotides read TGTGCCAGCAGTTCCCCCACTAGCGGCTCCTACAATGAGCAGTTCTTC. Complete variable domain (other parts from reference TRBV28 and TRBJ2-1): DVKVTQSSRYLVKRTGEKVFLECVQDMDHENMFWYRQDPGLGLRLIYFSYDVKMKEKGDIPEGYSVSREKKERFSLILESASTNQTSMYLCASSSPTSGSYNEQFFGPGTRLTVL.

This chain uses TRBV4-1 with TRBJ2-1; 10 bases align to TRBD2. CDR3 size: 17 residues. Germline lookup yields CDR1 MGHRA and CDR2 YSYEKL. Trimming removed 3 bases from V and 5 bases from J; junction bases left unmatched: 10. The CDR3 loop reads CASSHSYGTSADNEQFF. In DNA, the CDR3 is TGCGCCAGCAGCCATTCATATGGGACTAGCGCCGACAATGAGCAGTTCTTC.

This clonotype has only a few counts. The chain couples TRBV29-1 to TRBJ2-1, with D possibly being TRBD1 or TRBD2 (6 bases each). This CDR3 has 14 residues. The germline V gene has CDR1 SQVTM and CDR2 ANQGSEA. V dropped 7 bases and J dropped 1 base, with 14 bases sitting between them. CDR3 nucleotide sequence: TGCAGCGGGAGGGGGACCCGATCCTACAATGAGCAGTTCTTC. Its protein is CSGRGTRSYNEQFF.

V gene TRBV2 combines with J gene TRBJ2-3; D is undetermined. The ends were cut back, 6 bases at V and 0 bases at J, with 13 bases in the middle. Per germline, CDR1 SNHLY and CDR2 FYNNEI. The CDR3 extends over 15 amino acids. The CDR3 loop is CASRSFGHSTDTQYF. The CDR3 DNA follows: TGTGCCAGCAGGTCGTTCGGGCATAGCACAGATACGCAGTATTTT.

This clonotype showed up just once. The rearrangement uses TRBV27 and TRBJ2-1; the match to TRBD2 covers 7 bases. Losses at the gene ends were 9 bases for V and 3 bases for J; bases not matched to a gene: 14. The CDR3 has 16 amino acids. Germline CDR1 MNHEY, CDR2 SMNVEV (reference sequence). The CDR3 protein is CASLRRAGRDYNEQFF. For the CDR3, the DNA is TGTGCCAGTCTAAGGAGAGCAGGGAGGGACTACAATGAGCAGTTCTTC.

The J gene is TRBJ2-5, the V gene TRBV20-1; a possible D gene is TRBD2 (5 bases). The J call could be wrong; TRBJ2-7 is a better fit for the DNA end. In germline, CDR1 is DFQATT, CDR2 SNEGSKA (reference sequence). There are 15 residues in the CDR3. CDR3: CSARDLVGGGYEQYF. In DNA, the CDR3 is TGCAGTGCTAGAGATCTTGTTGGAGGAGGTTACGAGCAGTACTTC.